The clone carrying this T cell receptor (beta chain) has at least ten counts. As yet, its antigen is unknown. Stated time point: persistent/refractory GD, antithyroid drugs over 5 years with positive TRAb. From PBMCs, RNA was extracted and then used to make the TCR library. This entry comes from a study of regulatory T cells in long-lasting Graves disease. Whole-study findings and limits: Persistent disease was characterized by preferential usage of TRBV28, TRBJ1-2 and TRBJ2-5.

Building the TCR beta libraries relied on iRepertoire HTBI primers, and CDR3 regions underwent Arm-PCR. MiXCR, applied by TCRdb to the multiplex PCR reads, yields one record per CDR3 protein. The sample consists of around 460,000 distinct CDR3 sequences, 20% to 25% of them appearing once. Germline V gene lookup returns CDR1 WNHNN and CDR2 SYGVQD (reference sequence). J was trimmed by 7 bases and V by 6 bases; bases with no gene match: 4. This CDR3 is built from 13 residues. Sample: peripheral blood mononuclear cells (PBMCs), taken when the disease was refractory, from a patient treated with antithyroid drugs. This chain links TRBV10-1 with TRBJ1-1; 11 positions agree with TRBD1. The receptor comes from a female donor with Graves disease. The CDR3 sequence: CASSSGTGGEAFF. CDR3 sequence (DNA): TGCGCCAGCAGCTCCGGGACAGGGGGTGAAGCTTTCTTT.